The 30 T cell receptor beta chains reported below all come from one sample, sequenced in a study of lymphopenia after photon versus proton radiotherapy. Method: immunoSEQ multiplex PCR; TCRdb's copy keeps in-frame clones and lacks some. The sample shows 89,000 or so clones, 65% to 85% of them seen only once. The material sequenced was peripheral blood, taken from a patient treated with proton-based radiotherapy. The receptors here all came from a man in his sixties with pancreatic cancer.

This sequence joins TRBV11-2 and TRBJ2-3; D is perhaps TRBD2 (6 bases). CDR3 length: 15 amino acids. Trimming shortened V by 5 bases and J by 6 bases, and 18 bases separated the two germline ends. Looked up from germline, CDR1 is SGHAT and CDR2 is FQNNGV. For the CDR3, the DNA is TGTGCCAGCAGCCGTTTGGGGGGAGGAAAGGATACGCAGTATTTT. This sequence encodes CASSRLGGGKDTQYF.

CDR3 nucleotides: TGTGCTAGTGGTACCGACAGGTCTTCCTACAATGAGCAGTTCTTC. This translates into CASGTDRSSYNEQFF. The gene calls are TRBV12-5 and TRBJ2-1; maybe TRBD1 (6 bases). Per germline, CDR1 LGHNT and CDR2 FRNRAP. The CDR3 loop spans 15 amino acids. Trimming stripped 5 bases from V and 1 base from J, with 12 bases between.

The genes are TRBV7-6 and TRBJ2-3; TRBD1 aligns across 9 bases. The CDR3 is 16 amino acids. CDR1 and CDR2 (germline): SGHVS, FNYEAQ. The V gene end was trimmed by 2 bases and the J gene end by 2 bases; junction bases not matched to a gene: 5. For the CDR3, the DNA is TGTGCCAGCAGCTTAAGGGGGACAGGGACCACAGATACGCAGTATTTT. Translating it yields CASSLRGTGTTDTQYF.

The J gene is TRBJ2-7, the V gene TRBV20-1; D is unresolved. There are 11 residues in the CDR3. Germline-derived CDR1 and CDR2 are DFQATT and SNEGSKA (reference sequence). Deletions cut 3 bases from V and 2 bases from J, with 5 bases between. DNA of the CDR3: TGCAGTGCTAGCGGCACCTACGAGCAGTACTTC. It is translated as CSASGTYEQYF.

The chain recombines TRBV30 with TRBJ1-2, with D maybe TRBD1 (5 bases). There are 17 residues in the CDR3. Germline CDR1 and CDR2: GTSNPN and SVGIG (reference sequence). Trimming stripped 4 bases from V and 2 bases from J, with 23 bases between. The DNA of the CDR3 is TGTGCCTGGAATACTAAACTACCGGGACCTTTAAACTATGGCTACACCTTC. Translated, it gives CAWNTKLPGPLNYGYTF.

The chain carries TRBV15 and TRBJ2-1; D is uncertain. Germline assignment: CDR1 LNHNV and CDR2 YYDKDF (reference sequence). The germline V and J ends were trimmed by 1 base and 1 base, with 14 bases remaining between them. CDR3 length: 17 residues. CDR3 residues: CATSRVKATLSYNEQFF. CDR3 bases: TGTGCCACCAGCAGAGTTAAAGCGACACTTTCCTACAATGAGCAGTTCTTC. Using reference TRBV15 and TRBJ2-1 for the parts outside the CDR3, the full variable domain is DAMVIQNPRYQVTQFGKPVTLSCSQTLNHNVMYWYQQKSSQAPKLLFHYYDKDFNNEADTPDNFQSRRPNTSFCFLDIRSPGLGDTAMYLCATSRVKATLSYNEQFFGPGTRLTVL.

The chain uses TRBV30 and TRBJ2-3; TRBD2 is a possible D gene (6 bases). The germline V and J ends were trimmed by 5 bases and 6 bases, with 6 bases remaining between them. The germline V gene has CDR1 GTSNPN and CDR2 SVGIG (reference sequence). The CDR3 runs 10 residues. The chain's CDR3 is CAWGRDTQYF. The CDR3, as DNA: TGTGCCTGGGGGAGGGATACGCAGTATTTT. Variable domain in full (rest from reference TRBV30 and TRBJ2-3): SQTIHQWPATLVQPVGSPLSLECTVEGTSNPNLYWYRQAAGRGLQLLFYSVGIGQISSEVPQNLSASRPQDRQFILSSKKLLLSDSGFYLCAWGRDTQYFGPGTRLTVL.

This clone appeared a single time. The chain couples TRBV15 to TRBJ1-2; D possibly corresponds to TRBD1 (5 bases). The CDR3 consists of 15 residues. V lost 3 bases, J lost 2 bases, and 13 bases lay in between. CDR1 LNHNV and CDR2 YYDKDF come from the germline V gene (reference sequence). Written as DNA, the CDR3 is TGTGCCACCAGCAGTATAGACAGCGAGAACTATGGCTACACCTTC. Residues: CATSSIDSENYGYTF.

The chain uses TRBV11-2 and TRBJ2-3; D remains ambiguous. Looked up from germline, CDR1 is SGHAT and CDR2 is FQNNGV. Trimming left V 0 bases short and J 0 bases short, with 13 bases between. The CDR3 covers 17 residues. The CDR3 nucleotides are TGTGCCAGCAGCTTAGATCGAGCAGCCTTTAGCACAGATACGCAGTATTTT. This codes for CASSLDRAAFSTDTQYF.

The chain has TRBV11-2 and TRBJ2-1, with a possible D match to TRBD2 (5 bases). V dropped 5 bases and J dropped 10 bases, with 27 bases sitting between them. Germline CDR1 and CDR2: SGHAT and FQNNGV. CDR3 length: 17 amino acids. CDR3 amino acids: CASSARELRASGQEQFF. The CDR3, as DNA: TGTGCCAGCAGCGCAAGGGAGCTTCGTGCCTCCGGTCAAGAGCAGTTCTTC.

This chain links TRBV2 with TRBJ2-7, with D possibly matching TRBD1 (6 bases). Germline CDR1 is SNHLY and CDR2 is FYNNEI. The CDR3 consists of 14 residues. Deletions cut 5 bases from V and 3 bases from J, with 14 bases between. CDR3 protein: CASSSDSAFYEQYF. DNA of the CDR3: TGTGCCAGCAGTTCGGACAGCGCTTTCTACGAGCAGTACTTC.

The rearrangement joins TRBV7-8 to TRBJ2-7; TRBD1 aligns across 7 bases. Trimming took 3 bases from V and 7 from J; bases not matched to a gene: 9. Germline CDR1 is SGHVS and CDR2 is FQNEAQ. The CDR3 contains 14 residues. CDR3 region: CASSFRRGQGEQYF. The CDR3 DNA sequence: TGTGCCAGCAGCTTCCGTAGGGGGCAAGGGGAGCAGTACTTC.

The rearrangement joins TRBV19 to TRBJ1-1; TRBD1 matches at 9 bases. CDR3 length equals 14 residues. V shed 8 bases and J 3 bases; nucleotides not matched to a gene: 7. The V gene's germline CDR1 is LNHDA and CDR2 SQIVND (reference sequence). CDR3 nucleotide sequence: TGTGCCAGTGCGCACCGGGACAGGGACACTGAAGCTTTCTTT. Translating gives CASAHRDRDTEAFF.

This chain uses TRBV7-9 with TRBJ1-2; D not resolved. This CDR3 is built from 14 residues. Germline values: CDR1 SEHNR, CDR2 FQNEAQ (reference sequence). V was pared by 7 bases and J by 8 bases, with 20 bases between. The CDR3 DNA follows: TGTGCCAGCATACGACTTGGAGGCCGTAGAGGCTACACCTTC. It is translated as CASIRLGGRRGYTF.

The gene calls are TRBV9 and TRBJ2-1; a possible D gene is TRBD1 (5 bases). The CDR3 contains 14 residues. The germline V gene encodes CDR1 SGDLS and CDR2 YYNGEE. Between the trimmed V and J ends, which lost 4 bases and 9 bases, there was a span of 17 bases. DNA of the CDR3: TGTGCCAGCAGCAAGGGGATGAATAATGTTGAGCAGTTCTTC. The encoded protein is CASSKGMNNVEQFF.

This clone was seen ten or more times. The V and J genes are TRBV11-1 and TRBJ2-2; 7 bases line up with TRBD1. CDR1 is SGHAT, CDR2 FQDESV, per germline (reference sequence). This CDR3 comprises 15 residues. Unmatched junction bases numbered 11, after V lost 7 bases and J lost 6 bases. In DNA form, the CDR3 reads TGTGCCAGCACCCCCCCGACAGGGCGGTCCGGGGAGCTGTTTTTT. This encodes CASTPPTGRSGELFF.

V usage is TRBV6-6 and J usage is TRBJ1-1, with TRBD1 as a possible D gene (5 bases). The CDR3 totals 14 residues. Germline CDR1 is MNHNY and CDR2 is SVGAGI (reference sequence). Trimming took off 2 bases at V and 0 bases at J, with 7 bases between the two ends. This CDR3 is CASSYPGLNTEAFF. In DNA form, the CDR3 reads TGTGCCAGCAGTTACCCAGGGTTGAACACTGAAGCTTTCTTT.

Concerning this clone: Other nucleotide sequences in the sample specify the same CDR3. The chain carries TRBV19 and TRBJ2-5; a possible D gene is TRBD1 (6 bases). Trimming left V 5 bases short and J 0 bases short, with 13 bases between. Germline V lookup: CDR1 LNHDA, CDR2 SQIVND (reference sequence). The CDR3 totals 15 residues. The CDR3 here is CASSSRGGYQETQYF. The CDR3 nucleotides are TGTGCCAGTAGTTCGCGAGGGGGATACCAAGAGACCCAGTACTTC.

The CDR3 region has the DNA TGCGCCAGCAGCCAAGACGGGGCGAAGCTGTTTTTT. Amino acid sequence: CASSQDGAKLFF. V gene TRBV4-3 combines with J gene TRBJ2-2; D is possibly TRBD1 or TRBD2 (5 bases each). Per germline, CDR1 LGHNA and CDR2 YSLEER. This CDR3 contains 12 residues. Trimming left V 0 bases short and J 12 bases short, with 8 bases between.

The genes are TRBV11-3 and TRBJ2-5, with 13 bases aligning to TRBD2. Germline V CDR1 and CDR2: SGHNT, YENEEA. The CDR3 spans 16 residues. Trimming at V came to 3 bases and at J to 1 base, leaving 2 bases not matched to a gene. The CDR3 DNA is TGTGCCAGCAGCTTTGGACTAGCGGGAGTCCAAGAGACCCAGTACTTC. The encoded protein is CASSFGLAGVQETQYF.

The chain joins TRBV19 to TRBJ1-1; D may be TRBD1 (5 bases). V gave up 3 bases and J gave up 1 base, with 9 bases separating them. Germline CDR1 reads LNHDA; CDR2 reads SQIVND (reference sequence). The CDR3 consists of 14 residues. CDR3 sequence: CASSITGGNTEAFF. DNA of the CDR3: TGTGCCAGTAGTATCACCGGGGGGAACACTGAAGCTTTCTTT.

This clone was recorded a few times. The chain uses TRBV10-1 and TRBJ1-1; 7 positions match TRBD1. V gave up 11 bases and J gave up 1 base; unmatched junction bases: 7. The CDR3 sequence is 13 residues long. Per germline, CDR1 WNHNN and CDR2 SYGVQD (reference sequence). CDR3 bases: TGCGCCTGGTTGGGACAGCGGAACACTGAAGCTTTCTTT. It is translated as CAWLGQRNTEAFF.

The chain is built from TRBV11-2 and TRBJ2-3, with no clear D. The CDR3 totals 11 residues. V lost 5 bases and J lost 5, with 5 bases in between. Germline CDR1 and CDR2: SGHAT and FQNNGV. The CDR3 loop reads CASSLRDTQYF. CDR3 DNA: TGTGCCAGCAGCCTTCGAGATACGCAGTATTTT.

The chain recombines TRBV5-5 with TRBJ1-1, with D unclear. This CDR3 has 11 residues. The ends were cut back, 2 bases at V and 10 bases at J, with 9 bases in the middle. The germline CDR1 and CDR2 sequences are SGHKS and YYEKEE (reference sequence). The CDR3 nucleotides read TGTGCCAGCAGCTTTTCTAGAGGAGCTTTCTTT. Amino acid sequence: CASSFSRGAFF.

V is TRBV11-3 and J is TRBJ2-1, with 15 nucleotides matching TRBD2. The CDR3 runs 16 residues. V lost 4 bases and J lost 8; bases outside the gene matches: 6. Germline-derived CDR1 and CDR2 are SGHNT and YENEEA. CDR3 sequence (DNA): TGTGCCAGCAGCTCGGGACTAGCGGGGGGCAGGGATGAGCAGTTCTTC. It yields the protein CASSSGLAGGRDEQFF.

The V and J genes are TRBV7-2 and TRBJ2-4, with TRBD1 matching over 10 bases. CDR1 is SGHTA, CDR2 FQGNSA, per germline. This CDR3 comprises 16 residues. The trim removed 3 bases at V and 4 bases at J, leaving 6 bases unmatched. The CDR3 bases are TGTGCCAGCAGCTTGACGGGACAGGGGATAAAAAACATTCAGTACTTC. Amino acid sequence: CASSLTGQGIKNIQYF. The full variable domain, rest sourced from reference TRBV7-2 and TRBJ2-4, is GAGVSQSPSNKVTEKGKDVELRCDPISGHTALYWYRQSLGQGLEFLIYFQGNSAPDKSGLPSDRFSAERTGGSVSTLTIQRTQQEDSAVYLCASSLTGQGIKNIQYFGAGTRLSVL.

The chain has TRBV5-1 and TRBJ2-1; TRBD2 matches at 7 bases. This CDR3 comprises 17 residues. Trimming took 0 bases from V and 5 from J; bases not matched to a gene: 11. Germline CDR1 and CDR2: SGHRS and YFSETQ. The CDR3 sequence: CASSLGHAGVVNNEQFF. Written as DNA, the CDR3 is TGCGCCAGCAGCTTGGGTCACGCGGGAGTGGTCAACAATGAGCAGTTCTTC.

This sequence joins TRBV18 and TRBJ1-1; 8 bases are a match to TRBD1. J lost 0 bases, V lost 6 bases, and 6 bases had no gene match. The CDR3 sequence is 15 residues long. Germline CDR1 is KGHSH and CDR2 is LQKENI. The CDR3 loop is CASSRTGSMNTEAFF. CDR3 in DNA: TGTGCCAGCTCGCGGACAGGGAGCATGAACACTGAAGCTTTCTTT.

The J gene is TRBJ1-4, the V gene TRBV16; unclear D gene. CDR1 and CDR2 from the germline V gene are KGHSY and FQNENV. V dropped 2 bases and J dropped 4 bases, with 8 bases sitting between them. The CDR3 is 14 amino acids. This CDR3 reads CASSQREGNEKLFF. CDR3 coding DNA: TGTGCCAGCAGCCAACGGGAGGGTAATGAAAAACTGTTTTTT.

In regard to this clone: Germline is not matched at one junction end, which may reflect a read error. This chain joins TRBV19 and TRBJ1-2, with D uncertain. The CDR3 extends over 11 amino acids. The germline V gene encodes CDR1 LNHDA and CDR2 SQIVND (reference sequence). This CDR3 is CASSIRSGYAF. The DNA of the CDR3 is TGTGCCAGTAGTATTCGGTCGGGCTACGCATTC. Full variable domain (remainder filled in from reference TRBV19 and TRBJ1-2): DGGITQSPKYLFRKEGQNVTLSCEQNLNHDAMYWYRQDPGQGLRLIYYSQIVNDFQKGDIAEGYSVSREKKESFPLTVTSAQKNPTAFYLCASSIRSGYAFGSGTRLTVV.